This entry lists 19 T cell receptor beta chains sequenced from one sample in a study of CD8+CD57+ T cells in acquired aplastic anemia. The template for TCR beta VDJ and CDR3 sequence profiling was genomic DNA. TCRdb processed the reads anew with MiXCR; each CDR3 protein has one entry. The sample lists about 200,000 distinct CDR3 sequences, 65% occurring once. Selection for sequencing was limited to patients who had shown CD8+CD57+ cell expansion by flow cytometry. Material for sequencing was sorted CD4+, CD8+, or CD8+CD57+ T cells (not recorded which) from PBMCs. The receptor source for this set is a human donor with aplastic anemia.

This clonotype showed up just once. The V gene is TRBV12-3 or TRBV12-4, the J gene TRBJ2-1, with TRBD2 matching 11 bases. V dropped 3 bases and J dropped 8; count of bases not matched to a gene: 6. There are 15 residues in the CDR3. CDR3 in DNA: TGTGCCAGCAGTTTTAGCGGGGGGGCTGGGGATGAGCAGTTCTTC. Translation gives CASSFSGGAGDEQFF.

The CDR3 is CASSSTGGFTGELFF. The CDR3 region has the DNA TGTGCCAGCAGCTCGACAGGGGGCTTCACCGGGGAGCTGTTTTTT. The chain recombines TRBV13 with TRBJ2-2; 10 positions agree with TRBD1. The CDR3 consists of 15 residues. The V gene's germline CDR1 is PRHDT and CDR2 FYEKMQ (reference sequence). Unmatched junction bases numbered 3, after V lost 4 bases and J lost 4 bases.

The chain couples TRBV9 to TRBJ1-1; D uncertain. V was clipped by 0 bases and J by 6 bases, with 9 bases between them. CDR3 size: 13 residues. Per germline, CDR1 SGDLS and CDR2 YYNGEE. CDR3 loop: CASSVGEVAEAFF. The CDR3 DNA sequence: TGTGCCAGCAGCGTAGGTGAGGTCGCTGAAGCTTTCTTT.

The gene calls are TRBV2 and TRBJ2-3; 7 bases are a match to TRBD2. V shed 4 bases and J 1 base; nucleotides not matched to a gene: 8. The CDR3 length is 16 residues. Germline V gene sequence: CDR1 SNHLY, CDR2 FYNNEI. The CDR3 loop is CASSGGGAMGTDTQYF. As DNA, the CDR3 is TGTGCCAGCAGTGGGGGAGGGGCGATGGGCACAGATACGCAGTATTTT.

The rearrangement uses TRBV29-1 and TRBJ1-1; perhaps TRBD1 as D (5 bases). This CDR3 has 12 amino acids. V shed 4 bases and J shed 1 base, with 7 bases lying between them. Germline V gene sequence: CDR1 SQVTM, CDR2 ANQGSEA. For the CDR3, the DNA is TGCAGCGTTGTTACAGGGAACACTGAAGCTTTCTTT. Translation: CSVVTGNTEAFF. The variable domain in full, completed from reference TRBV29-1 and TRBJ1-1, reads SAVISQKPSRDICQRGTSLTIQCQVDSQVTMMFWYRQQPGQSLTLIATANQGSEATYESGFVIDKFPISRPNLTFSTLTVSNMSPEDSSIYLCSVVTGNTEAFFGQGTRLTVV.

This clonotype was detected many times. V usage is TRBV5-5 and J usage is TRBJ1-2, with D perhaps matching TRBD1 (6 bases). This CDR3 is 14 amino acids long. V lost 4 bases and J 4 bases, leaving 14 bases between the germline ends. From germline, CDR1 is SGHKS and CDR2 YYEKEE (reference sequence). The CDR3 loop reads CASSQTGGAYGYTF. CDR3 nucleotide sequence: TGTGCCAGCAGCCAAACTGGGGGGGCCTATGGCTACACCTTC.

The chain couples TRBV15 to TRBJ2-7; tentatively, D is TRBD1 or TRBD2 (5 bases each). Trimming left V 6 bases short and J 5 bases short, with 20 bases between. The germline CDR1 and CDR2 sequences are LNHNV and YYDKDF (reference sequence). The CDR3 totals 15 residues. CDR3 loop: CATSGGPGALDEQYF. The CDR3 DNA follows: TGTGCCACCAGTGGAGGACCCGGGGCGTTGGACGAGCAGTACTTC.

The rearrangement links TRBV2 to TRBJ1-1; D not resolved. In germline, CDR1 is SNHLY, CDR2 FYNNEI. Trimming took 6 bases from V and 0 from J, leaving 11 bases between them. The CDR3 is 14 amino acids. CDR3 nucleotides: TGTGCCAGCAGGGTGGACGGGGTGAACACTGAAGCTTTCTTT. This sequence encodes CASRVDGVNTEAFF.

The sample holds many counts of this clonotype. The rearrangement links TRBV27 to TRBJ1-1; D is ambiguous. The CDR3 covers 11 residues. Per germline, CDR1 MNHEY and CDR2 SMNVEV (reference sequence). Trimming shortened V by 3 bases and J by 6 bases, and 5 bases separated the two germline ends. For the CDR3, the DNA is TGTGCCAGCAGTTTGGGCTCTGAAGCTTTCTTT. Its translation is CASSLGSEAFF.

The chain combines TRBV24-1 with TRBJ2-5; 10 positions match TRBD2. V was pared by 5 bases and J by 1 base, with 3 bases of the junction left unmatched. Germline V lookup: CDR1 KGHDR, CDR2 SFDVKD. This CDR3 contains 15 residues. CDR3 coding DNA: TGTGCCACCAGTGCAGCGGGAGGGCCCCAAGAGACCCAGTACTTC. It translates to CATSAAGGPQETQYF.

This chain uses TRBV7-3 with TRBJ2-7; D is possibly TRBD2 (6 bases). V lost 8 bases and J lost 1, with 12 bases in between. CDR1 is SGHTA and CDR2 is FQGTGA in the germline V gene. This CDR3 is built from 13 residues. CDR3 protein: CASDDGLSYEQYF. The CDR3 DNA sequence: TGTGCCAGCGACGACGGACTATCCTACGAGCAGTACTTC.

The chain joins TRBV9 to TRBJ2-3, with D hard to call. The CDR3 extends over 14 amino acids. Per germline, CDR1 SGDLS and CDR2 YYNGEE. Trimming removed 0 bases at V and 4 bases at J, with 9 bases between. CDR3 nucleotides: TGTGCCAGCAGCGTAGAGGATTTAGCAGATACGCAGTATTTT. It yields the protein CASSVEDLADTQYF. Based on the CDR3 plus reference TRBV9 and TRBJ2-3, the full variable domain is DSGVTQTPKHLITATGQRVTLRCSPRSGDLSVYWYQQSLDQGLQFLIQYYNGEERAKGNILERFSAQQFPDLHSELNLSSLELGDSALYFCASSVEDLADTQYFGPGTRLTVL.

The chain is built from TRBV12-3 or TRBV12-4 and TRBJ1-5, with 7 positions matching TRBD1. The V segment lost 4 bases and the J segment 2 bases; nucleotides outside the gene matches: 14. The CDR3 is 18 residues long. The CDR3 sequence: CASSSIGTASVRNQPQHF. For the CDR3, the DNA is TGTGCCAGCAGTTCTATAGGGACAGCCTCTGTTCGCAATCAGCCCCAGCATTTT.

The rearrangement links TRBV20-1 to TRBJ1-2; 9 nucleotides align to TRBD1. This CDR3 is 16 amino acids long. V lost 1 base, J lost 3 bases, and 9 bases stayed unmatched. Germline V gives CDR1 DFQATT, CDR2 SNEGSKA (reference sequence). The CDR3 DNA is TGCAGTGCTAGAGTTGATACAGGGGGCTTTTACTATGGCTACACCTTC. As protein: CSARVDTGGFYYGYTF.

The CDR3 sequence: CASSPNRGRASEQYF. CDR3 coding DNA: TGTGCCAGCAGCCCGAACAGGGGAAGGGCCTCCGAGCAGTACTTC. The rearrangement joins TRBV7-3 to TRBJ2-7; 7 bases fit TRBD1. Trimming took 5 bases from V and 6 from J; bases not matched to a gene: 13. The CDR3 has 15 residues. CDR1 SGHTA and CDR2 FQGTGA come from the germline V gene.

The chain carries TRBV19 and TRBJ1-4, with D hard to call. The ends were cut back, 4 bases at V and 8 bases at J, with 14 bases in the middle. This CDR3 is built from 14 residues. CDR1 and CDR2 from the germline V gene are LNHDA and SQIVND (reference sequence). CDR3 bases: TGTGCCAGTAGTAACCGGCCCAGCGAGGAAAAACTGTTTTTT. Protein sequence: CASSNRPSEEKLFF.

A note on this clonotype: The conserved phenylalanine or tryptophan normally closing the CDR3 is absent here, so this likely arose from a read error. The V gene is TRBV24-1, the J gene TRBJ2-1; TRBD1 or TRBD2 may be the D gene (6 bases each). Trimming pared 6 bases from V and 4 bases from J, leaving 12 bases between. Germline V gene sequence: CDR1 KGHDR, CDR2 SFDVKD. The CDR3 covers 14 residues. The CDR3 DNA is TGTGCCACCAGTCAAGGAGGGGGTTACAATGAGCAGTTCCTC. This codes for CATSQGGGYNEQFL.

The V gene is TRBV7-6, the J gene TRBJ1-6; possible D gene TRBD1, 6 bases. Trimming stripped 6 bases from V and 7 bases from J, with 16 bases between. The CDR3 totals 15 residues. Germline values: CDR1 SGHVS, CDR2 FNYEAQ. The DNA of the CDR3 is TGTGCCAGCAGGCAAACCGGGACACAAAATTCACCCCTCCACTTT. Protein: CASRQTGTQNSPLHF.

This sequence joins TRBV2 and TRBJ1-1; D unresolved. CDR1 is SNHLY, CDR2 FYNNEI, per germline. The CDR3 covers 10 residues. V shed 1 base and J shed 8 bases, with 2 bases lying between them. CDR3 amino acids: CASSEEEAFF. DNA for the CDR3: TGTGCCAGCAGTGAAGAGGAAGCTTTCTTT.